This TCR beta chain appears in the sequencing data of a study of early T cells in non-severe SARS-CoV-2 infection. For the study at large: Alpha and beta chains were unpaired, from unsorted whole-blood bulk RNA. Study-wide points: Missing private and CD4 specificities, VDJdb matching favored anti-spike CD8 responses.

Individual cDNA molecules carried attached unique molecular identifiers. TCRdb re-analysed the 5' RACE reads in MiXCR, keeping a single row per CDR3 protein. The sample comprises some 32,000 distinct CDR3 sequences, under 7.5% of which are singletons, and 30% to 45% rests with the top ten. This clonotype occurred many times. The target antigen is unknown. The receptor comes from an adult who was a healthcare worker with PCR-confirmed SARS-CoV-2 infection or an uninfected control (not recorded which). Sequencing was performed on whole blood.

CDR3 DNA: TGTGCCAGCAGCGACCTTACAGGGATCAATGAGCAGTTCTTC. It is translated as CASSDLTGINEQFF. The chain has TRBV5-4 and TRBJ2-1, with D possibly being TRBD1 (6 bases). Trimming left V 4 bases short and J 6 bases short, with 14 bases between. This CDR3 region has 14 residues. Germline V CDR1 and CDR2: SGHNT, YYREEE (reference sequence). Using reference TRBV5-4 and TRBJ2-1 for the parts outside the CDR3, the full variable domain is ETGVTQSPTHLIKTRGQQVTLRCSSQSGHNTVSWYQQALGQGPQFIFQYYREEENGRGNFPPRFSGLQFPNYSSELNVNALELDDSALYLCASSDLTGINEQFFGPGTRLTVL.